This entry features one TCR beta chain sequence. Its antigen is as yet unknown. The data were produced by immunoSEQ multiplex PCR, yet TCRdb's version contains in-frame clones alone and is incomplete. The table has 100,000 or so clones, around 83% seen once; the top ten hold around 1.5%. Per the germline V gene, CDR1 is MNHNY and CDR2 is SVGAGI (reference sequence). This CDR3 comprises 14 residues. V gave up 1 base and J gave up 3 bases; unmatched junction bases: 3. The source of the sample is a study of T cell responses to AZD1222 COVID-19 vaccine. Study details: Second-dose groups at about 4 or about 12 weeks were pooled.

Overall study findings and caveats: Repertoires were obtained solely post-peak T cell response.

The chain couples TRBV6-6 to TRBJ2-7; 7 positions agree with TRBD1. The clonotype was recovered from an adult in good health. The sample here was peripheral blood, taken on day 0 of AZD1222 vaccination. CDR3 nucleotides: TGTGCCAGCAGTTACTTAGACAGGGACTACGAGCAGTACTTC. This codes for CASSYLDRDYEQYF.